This T cell receptor (beta chain) is from a study of T cell repertoires in cytomegalovirus infection (dated by TCRdb to about 2019). Background on the whole study: Alongside well-studied HLA-B-restricted epitopes, the peptide stimulations were aimed at recently identified HLA-C-restricted CMV epitopes, whose presentation resists viral immunomodulation. Donor HLA type was relevant to the analysis, because carriage of CMV infection together with the matching HLA type was indicated by public TCR beta signatures.

Sample treatment or condition, as interpreted from the label and publication: in vitro stimulation with specific CMV peptide epitopes to enrich CMV-specific T cells. Broad study findings and their caveats: The ex vivo response was dominated by HLA-C-restricted CMV-specific TCR beta clonotypes, and the single most frequent clonotype in two of eight donors was supplied by these HLA-C-restricted clonotypes. In both this cohort and an independent roughly 350-donor cohort, the cumulative frequency of public TCR beta family members distinguished carriers of CMV infection plus the relevant HLA type.

Trimming removed 7 bases from V and 1 base from J, leaving 13 bases between the germline ends. From the cysteine through the phenylalanine, the CDR3 covers 14 amino acids. Just CDR3 DNA is preserved here, 42 bases in frame from base 1. A word on this clonotype: What antigen it recognizes has not been identified. Base qualities are missing; no much larger clone stands one base away.

These reads were obtained on an Illumina HiSeq 1500. TCRdb's own reprocessing of the public reads used fastp at Q25 and MiXCR and kept productive beta chains. Duplicate CDR3 protein sequences are folded into a single record with the most common DNA and genes. This sample comprises 800,000 to 950,000 distinct CDR3 sequences, approximately 30% of them detected only once. The ten largest clones take up around 12% of the sample. The sequencing here drew on cultured CD8+ T cells from PBMCs, taken from culture after CMV antigen stimulation. The clonotype originates from a human donor in good health (CMV status not recorded). Some clones in this sample may be carry-over from other donors' samples. The rearrangement joined TRBV12-3 or TRBV12-4 to TRBJ1-1; TRBD1 is a weak D gene call, 5 bases matching. The DNA sequence is given as TGTGCCAGCACCCCGGGGGTTGGGAACACTGAAGCTTTCTTT. Protein translation: CASTPGVGNTEAFF.